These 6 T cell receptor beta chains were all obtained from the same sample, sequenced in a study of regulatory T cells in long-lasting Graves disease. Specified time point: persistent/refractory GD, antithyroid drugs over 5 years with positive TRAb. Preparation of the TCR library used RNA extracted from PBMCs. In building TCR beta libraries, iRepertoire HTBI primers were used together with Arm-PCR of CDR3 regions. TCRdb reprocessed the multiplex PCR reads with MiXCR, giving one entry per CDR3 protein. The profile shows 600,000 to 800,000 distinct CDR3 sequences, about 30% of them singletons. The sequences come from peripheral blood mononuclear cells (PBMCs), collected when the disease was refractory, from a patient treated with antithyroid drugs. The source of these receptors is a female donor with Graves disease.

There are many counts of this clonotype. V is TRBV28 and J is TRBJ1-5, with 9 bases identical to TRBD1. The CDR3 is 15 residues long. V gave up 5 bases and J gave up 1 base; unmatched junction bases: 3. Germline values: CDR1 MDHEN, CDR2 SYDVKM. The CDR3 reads CASSSTGGSNQPQHF. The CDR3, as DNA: TGTGCCAGCAGTAGTACAGGGGGCAGCAATCAGCCCCAGCATTTT.

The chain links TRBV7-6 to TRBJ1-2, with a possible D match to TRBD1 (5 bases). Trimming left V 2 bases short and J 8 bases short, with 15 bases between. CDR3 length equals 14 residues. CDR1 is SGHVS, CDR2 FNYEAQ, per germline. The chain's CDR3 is CASSLQQRAGGYTF. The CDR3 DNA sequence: TGTGCCAGCAGCTTACAACAGAGGGCAGGGGGCTACACCTTC.

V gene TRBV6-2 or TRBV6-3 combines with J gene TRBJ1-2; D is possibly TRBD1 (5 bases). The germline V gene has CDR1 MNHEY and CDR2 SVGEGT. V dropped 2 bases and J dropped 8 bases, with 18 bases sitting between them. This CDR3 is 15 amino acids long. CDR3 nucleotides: TGTGCCAGCAGTTACAGCCTGACAGTTCTCAACGGCTACACCTTC. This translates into CASSYSLTVLNGYTF.

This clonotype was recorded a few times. Written as DNA, the CDR3 is TGTGCCAGCAGCCAACCGGTTCGGTCCGGGGAGCTGTTTTTT. This codes for CASSQPVRSGELFF. The V gene is TRBV14, the J gene TRBJ2-2; D remains ambiguous. CDR1 is SGHDN and CDR2 is FVKESK in the germline V gene. The CDR3 contains 14 residues. Trimming stripped 2 bases from V and 6 bases from J, with 10 bases between.

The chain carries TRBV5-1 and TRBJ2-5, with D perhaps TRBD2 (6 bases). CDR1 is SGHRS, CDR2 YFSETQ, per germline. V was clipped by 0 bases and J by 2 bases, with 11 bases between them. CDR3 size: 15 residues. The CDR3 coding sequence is TGCGCCAGCAGCTTGGCGGCTCTAGCGCAAGAGACCCAGTACTTC. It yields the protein CASSLAALAQETQYF.

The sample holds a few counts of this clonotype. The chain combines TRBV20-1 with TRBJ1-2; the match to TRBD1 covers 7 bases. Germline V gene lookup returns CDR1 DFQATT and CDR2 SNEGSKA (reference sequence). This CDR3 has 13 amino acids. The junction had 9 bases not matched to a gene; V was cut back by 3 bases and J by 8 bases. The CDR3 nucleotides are TGCAGTGCTAGGGCTAACAGGGGAGACGGCTACACCTTC. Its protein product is CSARANRGDGYTF.